One and the same sample provided the 24 T cell receptor beta chains below, sequenced in a study of blood T cells in healthy people across ages. Through a sample-barcoded 5' primer and a J-beta primer mix, a second PCR was run for roughly 7 to 11 cycles. One entry per CDR3 protein, called by TCRdb with MiXCR from the 5' RACE reads. The sample yields 1.5 million to 2 million distinct CDR3 sequences, roughly 52% seen once. Sequencing was performed on blood. Receptors originate from a middle-aged woman in good health.

This clonotype was recorded a few times. The chain carries TRBV7-2 and TRBJ2-3, with 9 bases lining up with TRBD2. Germline V gene data show CDR1 as SGHTA and CDR2 as FQGNSA. The CDR3 covers 17 residues. After removal of 4 bases from V and 6 bases from J, the junction contained 14 bases not matched to a gene. CDR3: CASSSRRGGGAPDTQYF. CDR3 coding DNA: TGTGCCAGCAGCTCCCGGAGGGGCGGGGGGGCCCCGGATACGCAGTATTTT.

The chain recombines TRBV7-9 with TRBJ1-1, with unresolved D. There are 10 residues in the CDR3. Germline V gene data show CDR1 as SEHNR and CDR2 as FQNEAQ (reference sequence). Trimming removed 8 bases from V and 7 bases from J, with 8 bases in between. The CDR3 loop reads CASRGDEAFF. In DNA, the CDR3 is TGTGCCAGCCGCGGGGATGAAGCTTTCTTT.

The J gene is TRBJ2-7, the V gene TRBV12-3 or TRBV12-4; the match to TRBD2 covers 7 bases. Germline trimming cut 6 bases from V and 5 bases from J; bases unmatched to any gene: 7. The CDR3 totals 13 residues. CDR3 nucleotide sequence: TGTGCCAGCAGGACCGGGACTAAAGACGAGCAGTACTTC. The encoded protein is CASRTGTKDEQYF.

This clonotype was found a few times. The J gene is TRBJ1-1, the V gene TRBV4-2; D uncertain. Trimming cost V 1 base and J 5 bases, with 8 bases left between them. The CDR3 loop spans 13 amino acids. The V gene's germline CDR1 is LGHNA and CDR2 YNFKEQ. CDR3 protein: CASSQGTGTEAFF. CDR3 DNA: TGTGCCAGCAGCCAAGGAACGGGGACTGAAGCTTTCTTT.

The genes are TRBV20-1 and TRBJ2-4; D remains unclear. From germline, CDR1 is DFQATT and CDR2 SNEGSKA (reference sequence). V shed 8 bases and J shed 5 bases, with 16 bases lying between them. CDR3 length: 13 amino acids. Here the CDR3 DNA reads TGCAGTTACCTTGGCTCATCGGAAAACATTCAGTACTTC. Amino acid sequence: CSYLGSSENIQYF.

As DNA, the CDR3 is TGTGCCAGCAGTTCCCGACTAGCGGGGGGGCGGGATCAAGAGACCCAGTACTTC. It specifies CASSSRLAGGRDQETQYF. This sequence joins TRBV27 and TRBJ2-5; TRBD2 aligns across 14 bases. CDR3 length equals 18 residues. V shed 4 bases and J 2 bases; nucleotides not matched to a gene: 9. Germline loops: CDR1 MNHEY, CDR2 SMNVEV (reference sequence).

V is TRBV6-2 or TRBV6-3 and J is TRBJ1-2; D not resolved. CDR3 length equals 13 residues. Trimming cost V 6 bases and J 4 bases, with 12 bases left between them. CDR1 and CDR2 (germline): MNHEY, SVGEGT. CDR3 nucleotides: TGTGCCAGCAGCCAAACTCCAACCTATGGCTACACCTTC. As protein: CASSQTPTYGYTF.

The table lists this clonotype with a few counts. V and J are TRBV6-2 or TRBV6-3 and TRBJ2-3, with D possibly being TRBD1 or TRBD2 (6 bases each). In germline, CDR1 is MNHEY, CDR2 SVGEGT. The V and J ends lost 5 bases and 2 bases respectively, with 14 bases between them. This CDR3 spans 15 amino acids. The CDR3 loop is CASSRGQIITDTQYF. The DNA for the CDR3 is TGTGCCAGCAGTCGGGGGCAGATAATCACAGATACGCAGTATTTT.

The chain joins TRBV5-6 to TRBJ1-1; D is perhaps TRBD1 (5 bases). Per the germline V gene, CDR1 is SGHDT and CDR2 is YYEEEE. The CDR3 spans 15 residues. With 4 bases removed from V and 1 base from J, the gap between germline ends came to 14 bases. CDR3 loop: CASSGTGTQNTEAFF. The DNA of the CDR3 is TGTGCCAGCAGCGGTACCGGGACGCAGAACACTGAAGCTTTCTTT.

This clonotype is a singleton in its sample. V usage is TRBV7-2 and J usage is TRBJ2-5, with 7 positions matching TRBD1. V was clipped by 7 bases and J by 5 bases; unmatched bases: 10. Per the germline V gene, CDR1 is SGHTA and CDR2 is FQGNSA. The CDR3 totals 14 residues. CDR3 DNA: TGTGCCAGCACCTTCTACAGGGGCAAGGAGACCCAGTACTTC. Residues: CASTFYRGKETQYF.

This clonotype was counted a few times. The chain employs TRBV6-2 or TRBV6-3 and TRBJ2-4; 15 bases are shared with TRBD2. Germline trimming cut 0 bases from V and 1 base from J; bases unmatched to any gene: 10. Per germline, CDR1 MNHEY and CDR2 SVGEGT. This CDR3 spans 21 amino acids. CDR3 protein: CASSYSPRTSGGAAAKNIQYF. CDR3 in DNA: TGTGCCAGCAGTTACTCGCCCCGGACTAGCGGGGGGGCCGCGGCCAAAAACATTCAGTACTTC.

The genes are TRBV12-3 or TRBV12-4 and TRBJ2-1; D is perhaps TRBD1 or TRBD2 (5 bases each). The CDR3 length is 17 residues. The V and J ends lost 2 bases and 3 bases respectively, with 17 bases between them. The CDR3 DNA sequence: TGTGCCAGCAGTTTACTCATTGGGGGAGAATACTACAATGAGCAGTTCTTC. It is translated as CASSLLIGGEYYNEQFF.

This chain uses TRBV7-8 with TRBJ2-7; 7 nucleotides line up with TRBD1. Germline V gene data show CDR1 as SGHVS and CDR2 as FQNEAQ. The CDR3 consists of 15 residues. Trimming cost V 7 bases and J 5 bases; bases outside gene matches: 14. The CDR3 loop is CASTLQTGQYHEQYF. DNA of the CDR3: TGTGCCAGCACCTTGCAAACGGGACAGTACCACGAGCAGTACTTC.

This clonotype was detected a few times. The gene calls are TRBV7-2 and TRBJ2-3; the D is unclear. The V and J ends lost 5 bases and 2 bases respectively, with 14 bases between them. Germline V gives CDR1 SGHTA, CDR2 FQGNSA. The CDR3 runs to 15 residues. The CDR3 region has the DNA TGTGCCAGCAGCCACCCCGACTGGACCACAGATACGCAGTATTTT. It encodes CASSHPDWTTDTQYF.

A few counts support this clonotype. The chain has TRBV7-9 and TRBJ2-1, with D tentatively TRBD1 or TRBD2 (5 bases each). In germline, CDR1 is SEHNR, CDR2 FQNEAQ (reference sequence). Trimming shortened V by 8 bases and J by 3 bases, and 17 bases separated the two germline ends. This CDR3 is built from 15 residues. In DNA, the CDR3 is TGTGCCAGCTCGGAGGCAGGGTCTGTCTACAATGAGCAGTTCTTC. This sequence encodes CASSEAGSVYNEQFF. The variable domain in full, completed from reference TRBV7-9 and TRBJ2-1, reads DTGVSQNPRHKITKRGQNVTFRCDPISEHNRLYWYRQTLGQGPEFLTYFQNEAQLEKSRLLSDRFSAERPKGSFSTLEIQRTEQGDSAMYLCASSEAGSVYNEQFFGPGTRLTVL.

The chain employs TRBV13 and TRBJ2-1, with TRBD2 matching over 10 bases. CDR1 and CDR2 (germline): PRHDT, FYEKMQ (reference sequence). J lost 2 bases, V lost 5 bases, and 12 bases had no gene match. The CDR3 loop spans 18 amino acids. CDR3 sequence reads: CASSGGASGGRPYNEQFF. Written as DNA, the CDR3 is TGTGCCAGCAGCGGAGGGGCTAGCGGGGGCCGCCCCTACAATGAGCAGTTCTTC.

V gene TRBV18 combines with J gene TRBJ2-4; D not resolved. The end of the DNA aligns better with TRBJ2-7, so the J call may be wrong. Germline lookup yields CDR1 KGHSH and CDR2 LQKENI. The CDR3 extends over 15 amino acids. The CDR3 here is CASSPLSNQYGEQYF. CDR3 DNA: TGTGCCAGCTCACCACTGTCAAACCAATATGGCGAGCAGTACTTC.

V usage is TRBV6-2 or TRBV6-3 and J usage is TRBJ2-1; TRBD2 might be the D (6 bases). Germline-derived CDR1 and CDR2 are MNHEY and SVGEGT. The CDR3 has 16 residues. Trimming left V 6 bases short and J 4 bases short, with 19 bases between. The CDR3 DNA follows: TGTGCCAGCAGGCCCGTGGGAGGAGGAAGGTACAATGAGCAGTTCTTC. It encodes CASRPVGGGRYNEQFF.

V is TRBV9 and J is TRBJ2-2; D not certain. The CDR3 extends over 14 amino acids. The V gene's germline CDR1 is SGDLS and CDR2 YYNGEE. V was trimmed by 2 bases and J by 5 bases, leaving 10 bases between them. The CDR3 nucleotides are TGTGCCAGCAGCGTTAGAGTCCTGACCGGGGAGCTGTTTTTT. It yields the protein CASSVRVLTGELFF.

The gene calls are TRBV24-1 and TRBJ2-1; 7 bases are shared with TRBD2. Germline assignment: CDR1 KGHDR and CDR2 SFDVKD. V lost 2 bases and J lost 13; bases outside the gene matches: 10. This CDR3 comprises 14 residues. The CDR3 reads CATSDSGRWETQFF. The DNA for the CDR3 is TGTGCCACCAGTGATTCCGGGAGGTGGGAGACCCAGTTCTTC.

Of note for this clonotype: A read error may account for a junction end that differs from germline. The rearrangement joins TRBV9 to TRBJ2-5, with 8 bases lining up with TRBD2. The germline gives CDR1 SGDLS, CDR2 YYNGEE. This CDR3 has 13 amino acids. The CDR3 protein is CACSQITGGEQYF. The CDR3 DNA reads TGTGCCTGCAGTCAGATTACGGGGGGGGAGCAGTACTTC.

A remark on this clonotype: Mismatch with germline at one junction end may stem from a read error. The J gene is TRBJ2-6, the V gene TRBV5-1, with a possible D match to TRBD2 (7 bases). This CDR3 contains 15 residues. The germline V gene has CDR1 SGHRS and CDR2 YFSETQ. The CDR3 DNA reads TGTGCCAGCAGTCCGGGGGGCTCTGGGACCAACGTCCTGACTTTC. Translation: CASSPGGSGTNVLTF.

This clonotype was seen only a few times. This sequence joins TRBV29-1 and TRBJ2-3; TRBD2 agrees at 9 bases. The trim removed 6 bases at V and 1 base at J, leaving 8 bases unmatched. The germline gives CDR1 SQVTM, CDR2 ANQGSEA. The CDR3 is 15 amino acids. The CDR3 region has the DNA TGCAGCGTGATACGCGGGGGGGCCGGCACAGATACGCAGTATTTT. Its translation: CSVIRGGAGTDTQYF.

This sequence joins TRBV28 and TRBJ1-2; a weak D match, TRBD1 (6 bases). This CDR3 has 15 residues. The V gene lost 6 bases and the J gene lost 2 bases, with 16 bases spanning the gap. Germline-derived CDR1 and CDR2 are MDHEN and SYDVKM. The DNA for the CDR3 is TGTGCCAGCAGCCCGTACCAGGGGAGCAACTATGGCTACACCTTC. Encoded protein: CASSPYQGSNYGYTF.